This is a list of T cell receptor beta chains from one sample in a study of Tregs in tolerant kidney transplant recipients. Measured with immunoSEQ multiplex PCR; TCRdb has only the in-frame clones, and not every one. The sample lists about 110,000 clones; around 91% were seen once. The starting material was CD4+ T cells from blood, obtained before the transplant. The source of these receptors is a human donor who received a combined kidney and bone marrow transplant. CDR3s include the opening cysteine and the closing phenylalanine or tryptophan. The order of the fields is D gene, clone size, J gene, V gene, CDR3 protein, CDR3 DNA. D genes are given only for firm matches. Clone size is stated in some rows and not others, as once, few, many or a class when expanded.

TRBD1	.	TRBJ1-4	TRBV28	CASSLYRGEKLFF	TGTGCCAGCAGTTTATACAGGGGTGAAAAACTGTTTTTT
.	.	TRBJ2-7	TRBV19	CASSISWSSYEQYF	TGTGCCAGTAGTATAAGTTGGAGCTCCTACGAGCAGTACTTC
.	.	TRBJ1-3	TRBV9	CASSVDGETGNTIYF	TGTGCCAGCAGCGTAGACGGAGAGACTGGAAACACCATATATTTT
.	.	TRBJ1-3	TRBV19	CASRGPFSSGNTIYF	TGTGCCAGCAGGGGACCATTTAGCTCTGGAAACACCATATATTTT
TRBD1	.	TRBJ1-2	TRBV6-7	CASSDRQGHYGYTF	TGTGCCAGCAGTGACCGACAGGGGCACTATGGCTACACCTTC
TRBD2	once	TRBJ2-2	TRBV5-1	CASGFPSGGTGELFF	TGCGCCAGCGGCTTCCCTAGCGGAGGCACCGGGGAGCTGTTTTTT
TRBD1	.	TRBJ1-2	TRBV11-2	CASSRDRAGGYTF	TGTGCCAGCAGCAGAGACAGGGCGGGAGGCTACACCTTC
TRBD2	.	TRBJ2-2	TRBV4-1	CASSRPTSDLNTGELFF	TGCGCCAGCAGCCGTCCCACTAGCGACCTGAACACCGGGGAGCTGTTTTTT
TRBD2	.	TRBJ2-5	TRBV6-6	CASSEPLAAIETQYF	TGTGCCAGCAGCGAACCACTAGCGGCGATTGAGACCCAGTACTTC
TRBD1	once	TRBJ1-2	TRBV2	CASSPRQGPDYGYTF	TGTGCCAGCAGCCCTCGACAGGGGCCAGACTATGGCTACACCTTC
.	.	TRBJ2-7	TRBV4-1	CATPFLAGLSSYEQYF	TGCGCCACCCCTTTTTTAGCAGGGCTAAGCTCCTACGAGCAGTACTTC
.	.	TRBJ1-4	TRBV7-9	CASSYLPGGGNEKLFF	TGTGCCAGCAGCTACCTTCCGGGGGGTGGTAATGAAAAACTGTTTTTT
TRBD1	once	TRBJ2-7	TRBV5-4	CASSLGDRAREQYF	TGTGCCAGCAGCTTGGGGGACAGGGCGCGCGAGCAGTACTTC
TRBD1	.	TRBJ1-1	TRBV12-5	CASGLVLQGSDTEAFF	TGTGCTAGTGGTTTGGTCCTACAGGGGTCGGACACTGAAGCTTTCTTT
TRBD2	.	TRBJ2-3	TRBV13	CASSSGTRWGPGTDTQYF	TGTGCCAGCAGCTCCGGGACTAGATGGGGTCCGGGCACAGATACGCAGTATTTT
TRBD1	.	TRBJ2-7	TRBV10-3	CAIGQGGKQYF	TGTGCCATCGGACAGGGGGGAAAGCAGTACTTC
TRBD2	.	TRBJ2-2	TRBV5-1	CASSLARKRGPNTGELFF	TGCGCCAGCAGCTTGGCTCGGAAGCGGGGCCCAAACACCGGGGAGCTGTTTTTT
.	.	TRBJ2-7	TRBV19	CASRDSKLYEQYF	TGTGCCAGCCGGGACTCCAAACTCTACGAGCAGTACTTC
.	.	TRBJ2-7	TRBV7-2	CASSSDSSEQYF	TGTGCCAGCAGCTCGGACAGTAGCGAGCAGTACTTC
TRBD2	once	TRBJ2-3	TRBV5-1	CASSFGSSGRTDTQYF	TGCGCCAGCAGCTTTGGTTCTAGCGGGAGAACAGATACGCAGTATTTT
TRBD1	.	TRBJ2-2	TRBV5-1	CASSLEGGQVGGELFF	TGCGCCAGCAGCTTGGAAGGGGGCCAAGTAGGCGGGGAGCTGTTTTTT
.	.	TRBJ2-1	TRBV10-1	CASSPAQSGNEQFF	TGCGCCAGCAGTCCAGCGCAATCGGGCAATGAGCAGTTCTTC
TRBD1	.	TRBJ2-2	TRBV30	CAWNRRDRETGELFF	TGTGCCTGGAATCGCCGGGACAGGGAGACCGGGGAGCTGTTTTTT
TRBD2	.	TRBJ2-7	TRBV7-2	CASSPGREEQYF	TGTGCCAGCAGCCCAGGGCGGGAGGAGCAGTACTTC
.	.	TRBJ2-5	TRBV25-1	CASSFIQGTRETQYF	TGTGCCAGCAGTTTCATACAGGGAACCAGGGAGACCCAGTACTTC
.	.	TRBJ1-2	TRBV5-6	CASSSPTGYGYTF	TGTGCCAGCAGCTCCCCGACAGGATATGGCTACACCTTC
.	.	TRBJ2-3	TRBV5-1	CASSLGTGGTDTQYF	TGCGCCAGCAGCTTGGGTACAGGAGGCACAGATACGCAGTATTTT
TRBD1	few	TRBJ2-2	TRBV29-1	CSVERWTGRSANTGELFF	TGCAGCGTTGAGAGGTGGACAGGGCGATCCGCGAACACCGGGGAGCTGTTTTTT
.	.	TRBJ1-5	TRBV12-5	CASGLSRNQPQHF	TGTGCTAGTGGTTTGTCGAGAAATCAGCCCCAGCATTTT
.	.	TRBJ2-7	TRBV19	CASSISGNDYEQYF	TGTGCCAGTAGTATATCGGGAAATGATTACGAGCAGTACTTC
.	.	TRBJ2-1	TRBV2	CASMTSTSIPFF	TGTGCCAGCATGACTAGTACGTCGATCCCGTTCTTC
TRBD2	.	TRBJ2-1	TRBV7-2	CASSSILGTSGRGVLEQFF	TGTGCCAGCAGCTCTATCCTAGGGACTAGCGGGAGAGGGGTATTAGAGCAGTTCTTC
TRBD1	.	TRBJ1-1	TRBV28	CASSSRPGQGNTEAFF	TGTGCCAGCAGTTCCCGACCGGGACAGGGGAACACTGAAGCTTTCTTT
.	.	TRBJ2-1	TRBV30	CAFDQAANEQFF	TGTGCCTTTGACCAGGCTGCCAATGAGCAGTTCTTC
.	.	TRBJ1-5	TRBV25-1	CASSEGKGDFQPQHF	TGTGCCAGCAGTGAGGGTAAGGGGGATTTTCAGCCCCAGCATTTT
.	.	TRBJ2-4	TRBV4-2	CASSQEEGQGNIQYF	TGTGCCAGCAGCCAAGAGGAGGGTCAGGGAAACATTCAGTACTTC
.	.	TRBJ1-5	TRBV2	CASQEELGGGNQPQHF	TGTGCCAGCCAAGAAGAGCTTGGGGGGGGCAATCAGCCCCAGCATTTT
.	.	TRBJ1-2	TRBV27	CASSSQGDYGYTF	TGTGCCAGCAGCTCACAGGGAGACTATGGCTACACCTTC
TRBD1	.	TRBJ2-3	TRBV18	CASSLRQGERDTQYF	TGTGCCAGCTCACTCAGACAGGGGGAGAGAGATACGCAGTATTTT
.	.	TRBJ2-1	TRBV11-2	CASSSGSSLSSYNEQFF	TGTGCCAGCAGCTCAGGAAGCTCCCTCTCCTCCTACAATGAGCAGTTCTTC
.	.	TRBJ1-2	TRBV4-1	CASSQAPGGNYGYTF	TGCGCCAGCAGCCAAGCCCCGGGTGGTAACTATGGCTACACCTTC
.	.	TRBJ1-1	TRBV5-1	CASRGDFGTEAFF	TGCGCCAGCAGGGGGGACTTTGGCACTGAAGCTTTCTTT
TRBD2	once	TRBJ2-7	TRBV9	CASSGGLAGTYEQYF	TGTGCCAGCAGCGGCGGACTAGCGGGTACTTACGAGCAGTACTTC
.	once	TRBJ1-2	TRBV5-1	CASSLEQAGYTF	TGCGCCAGCAGCTTGGAACAGGCTGGCTACACCTTC
TRBD1	.	TRBJ2-5	TRBV6-5	CASSYKGSGGLETQYF	TGTGCCAGCAGTTACAAAGGTTCAGGGGGCTTAGAGACCCAGTACTTC
.	.	TRBJ1-1	TRBV7-9	CASSLGTRGFF	TGTGCCAGCAGCTTGGGTACAAGGGGTTTCTTT
TRBD1	once	TRBJ1-2	TRBV7-2	CASSPVGRTGNGYTF	TGTGCCAGCAGCCCTGTGGGCCGGACAGGGAATGGCTACACCTTC
.	.	TRBJ2-5	TRBV7-9	CASSPPWSSQETQYF	TGTGCCAGCAGCCCCCCGTGGAGTAGCCAAGAGACCCAGTACTTC
.	.	TRBJ2-2	TRBV5-1	CASSLTSGTPTGELFF	TGCGCCAGCAGCTTAACTTCCGGGACACCCACCGGGGAGCTGTTTTTT
.	.	TRBJ2-5	TRBV29-1	CSVERSAGGLETQYF	TGCAGCGTTGAAAGGTCGGCAGGGGGGTTGGAGACCCAGTACTTC
TRBD1	.	TRBJ1-2	TRBV5-5	CASSWDRAGYGYTF	TGTGCCAGCAGCTGGGACAGGGCGGGCTATGGCTACACCTTC
.	.	TRBJ1-1	TRBV6-1	CASSARENTEAFF	TGTGCCAGCAGCGCGAGGGAGAACACTGAAGCTTTCTTT
.	.	TRBJ1-1	TRBV10-1	CASSEQGLARAEAFF	TGCGCCAGCAGTGAGCAGGGGCTTGCACGGGCTGAAGCTTTCTTT
TRBD1	.	TRBJ1-2	TRBV30	CAWSVDRDTGYTF	TGTGCCTGGAGTGTCGACAGGGATACTGGCTACACCTTC
.	.	TRBJ2-5	TRBV7-2	CASSPETWETQYF	TGTGCCAGCAGTCCCGAGACATGGGAGACCCAGTACTTC
.	few	TRBJ1-5	TRBV4-1	CASSQDQRGQPQHF	TGCGCCAGCAGCCAAGATCAAAGAGGCCAGCCCCAGCATTTT
TRBD1	once	TRBJ2-7	TRBV5-4	CASRQTSTGGTYEQYF	TGTGCCAGCAGACAAACTTCGACAGGGGGAACCTACGAGCAGTACTTC
.	.	TRBJ2-1	TRBV5-1	CASSSGGPSYNEQFF	TGCGCCAGCAGCTCCGGGGGGCCCTCCTACAATGAGCAGTTCTTC
TRBD1	.	TRBJ1-2	TRBV7-9	CASSLWDRNYGYTF	TGTGCCAGCAGCTTATGGGACAGAAACTATGGCTACACCTTC
TRBD1	.	TRBJ2-7	TRBV28	CASSASGTGLVEQYF	TGTGCCAGCAGTGCTTCCGGGACAGGGTTGGTCGAGCAGTACTTC